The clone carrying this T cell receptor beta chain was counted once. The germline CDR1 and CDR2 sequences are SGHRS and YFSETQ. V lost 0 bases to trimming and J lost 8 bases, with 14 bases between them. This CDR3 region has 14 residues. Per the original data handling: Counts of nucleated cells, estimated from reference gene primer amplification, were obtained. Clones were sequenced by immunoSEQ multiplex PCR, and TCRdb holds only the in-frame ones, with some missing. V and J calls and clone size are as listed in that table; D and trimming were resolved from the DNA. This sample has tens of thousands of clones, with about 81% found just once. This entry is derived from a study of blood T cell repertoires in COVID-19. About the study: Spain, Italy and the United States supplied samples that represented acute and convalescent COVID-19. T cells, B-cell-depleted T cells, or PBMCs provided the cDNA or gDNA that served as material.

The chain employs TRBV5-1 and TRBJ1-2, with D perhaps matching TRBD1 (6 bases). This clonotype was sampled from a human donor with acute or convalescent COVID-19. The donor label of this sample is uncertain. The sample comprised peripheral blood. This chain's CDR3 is CASSLGDNTRGYTF. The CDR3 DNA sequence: TGCGCCAGCAGCTTGGGGGACAACACTCGCGGCTACACCTTC.